The 14 T cell receptor beta chains presented below share a single source sample, sequenced in a study of cytomegalovirus exposure and HLA in healthy donors. With 60 Vbeta and 13 Jbeta primers, the PCR was carried out. TCRdb's copy holds only in-frame clones and misses some; the assay was immunoSEQ multiplex PCR. Here the sample spans more than 110,000 clones, around four fifths being singletons. Specimen: PBMCs. The origin of the receptors is a male donor in good health and CMV-seropositive.

This clone was recorded a few times. The J gene is TRBJ2-5, the V gene TRBV7-8; 8 bases fit TRBD2. The germline V gene has CDR1 SGHVS and CDR2 FQNEAQ. V lost 2 bases, J lost 0 bases, and 2 bases stayed unmatched. This CDR3 is 15 amino acids long. For the CDR3, the DNA is TGTGCCAGCAGCTTACTACTAGCGGACCAAGAGACCCAGTACTTC. As protein: CASSLLLADQETQYF.

The chain uses TRBV18 and TRBJ1-5; 11 bases map to TRBD1. The CDR3 extends over 15 amino acids. The germline V gene encodes CDR1 KGHSH and CDR2 LQKENI. V trimming: 6 bases; J trimming: 7 bases; junction bases outside the gene matches: 8. The CDR3 region has the DNA TGTGCCAGCTCCCGGACAGGGGGCGACGGGCAGCCCCAGCATTTT. Protein sequence: CASSRTGGDGQPQHF.

This chain uses TRBV28 with TRBJ2-7; no firm D call. Trimming took off 5 bases at V and 4 bases at J, with 9 bases between the two ends. The CDR3 is made up of 12 amino acids. Per the germline V gene, CDR1 is MDHEN and CDR2 is SYDVKM. CDR3 residues: CASSPGRYEQYF. The CDR3 nucleotides read TGTGCCAGCAGTCCAGGCAGGTACGAGCAGTACTTC.

The chain combines TRBV7-9 with TRBJ1-1, with D perhaps TRBD1 (5 bases). From germline, CDR1 is SEHNR and CDR2 FQNEAQ (reference sequence). Trimming stripped 1 base from V and 5 bases from J, with 11 bases between. The CDR3 has 14 amino acids. In DNA, the CDR3 is TGTGCCAGCAGCTTAGGGGGGGGTAGGACTGAAGCTTTCTTT. Its translation is CASSLGGGRTEAFF. The whole variable domain, filled in from reference TRBV7-9 and TRBJ1-1, reads DTGVSQNPRHKITKRGQNVTFRCDPISEHNRLYWYRQTLGQGPEFLTYFQNEAQLEKSRLLSDRFSAERPKGSFSTLEIQRTEQGDSAMYLCASSLGGGRTEAFFGQGTRLTVV.

This sequence joins TRBV5-6 and TRBJ2-5; D unresolved. Germline V gene sequence: CDR1 SGHDT, CDR2 YYEEEE. V lost 4 bases to trimming and J lost 4 bases, with 14 bases between them. This CDR3 is 14 amino acids long. The CDR3, as DNA: TGTGCCAGCAGCCCCCCGGTGCCGCGAGAGACCCAGTACTTC. Translation gives CASSPPVPRETQYF.

The chain has TRBV11-3 and TRBJ2-1; 9 bases line up with TRBD1. Germline V lookup: CDR1 SGHNT, CDR2 YENEEA. The V and J ends lost 1 base and 6 bases, in that order; junction bases with no gene match: 10. CDR3 length equals 17 residues. CDR3 loop: CASSLGVGTGPGNEQFF. The CDR3, as DNA: TGTGCCAGCAGCTTAGGTGTTGGGACAGGGCCGGGCAATGAGCAGTTCTTC.

The chain recombines TRBV11-2 with TRBJ2-1, with TRBD2 matching over 16 bases. Germline V gene data show CDR1 as SGHAT and CDR2 as FQNNGV. The ends lost 0 bases at V and 2 bases at J; junction bases unmatched: 4. This CDR3 has 19 residues. CDR3 DNA sequence: TGTGCCAGCAGCTTAGATCAGGGGACTAGCGGGAGGGCCTACAATGAGCAGTTCTTC. It is translated as CASSLDQGTSGRAYNEQFF.

This sequence joins TRBV5-1 and TRBJ2-1, with 9 bases fitting TRBD2. The length of the CDR3 is 16 residues. V lost 1 base and J lost 7; bases outside the gene matches: 9. Germline V gene sequence: CDR1 SGHRS, CDR2 YFSETQ. CDR3 loop: CASSLIGGGALNEQFF. The DNA of the CDR3 is TGCGCCAGCAGCTTGATTGGCGGGGGGGCCCTAAATGAGCAGTTCTTC.

CDR3 sequence reads: CASRPILEVGTDTQYF. CDR3 coding DNA: TGTGCCAGCAGGCCAATCCTAGAGGTTGGGACAGATACGCAGTATTTT. The chain has TRBV28 and TRBJ2-3; D not certain. CDR1 and CDR2 (germline): MDHEN, SYDVKM. The CDR3 spans 16 residues. V lost 6 bases and J 3 bases, leaving 19 bases between the germline ends.

The chain links TRBV5-1 to TRBJ1-1, with 8 positions matching TRBD1. V shed 0 bases and J 13 bases; nucleotides not matched to a gene: 14. The germline gives CDR1 SGHRS, CDR2 YFSETQ. The CDR3 loop spans 15 amino acids. CDR3 sequence reads: CASSLAQPGQEFGFF. CDR3 sequence (DNA): TGCGCCAGCAGCTTGGCCCAACCGGGACAGGAATTCGGTTTCTTT. The full variable domain, its missing parts supplied by reference TRBV5-1 and TRBJ1-1, is KAGVTQTPRYLIKTRGQQVTLSCSPISGHRSVSWYQQTPGQGLQFLFEYFSETQRNKGNFPGRFSGRQFSNSRSEMNVSTLELGDSALYLCASSLAQPGQEFGFFGQGTRLTVV.

The J gene is TRBJ1-2, the V gene TRBV19; 8 bases line up with TRBD1. With 7 bases clipped from V and 6 bases from J, the junction kept 7 bases outside the gene matches. Germline lookup yields CDR1 LNHDA and CDR2 SQIVND (reference sequence). This CDR3 has 13 amino acids. The CDR3 DNA is TGTGCCAGTACTTTGACAGGGGTGGATGGCTACACCTTC. Protein sequence: CASTLTGVDGYTF.

The V and J genes are TRBV19 and TRBJ2-7; D perhaps matches TRBD2 (5 bases). This CDR3 spans 13 amino acids. V lost 6 bases and J lost 3, with 12 bases in between. Looked up from germline, CDR1 is LNHDA and CDR2 is SQIVND (reference sequence). The CDR3 region has the DNA TGTGCCAGTAGCATCGGTGCGGGCTACGAGCAGTACTTC. It encodes CASSIGAGYEQYF.

The chain combines TRBV27 with TRBJ2-3; 9 nucleotides agree with TRBD2. V was pared by 5 bases and J by 3 bases, with 12 bases of the junction left unmatched. This CDR3 is built from 17 residues. CDR1 and CDR2 from the germline V gene are MNHEY and SMNVEV (reference sequence). The DNA for the CDR3 is TGTGCCAGCAGTGAGGAGGAGGGACTAGCTACGACAGATACGCAGTATTTT. It encodes CASSEEEGLATTDTQYF.

V and J are TRBV5-1 and TRBJ2-5, with D possibly matching TRBD2 (7 bases). Trimming left V 3 bases short and J 4 bases short, with 19 bases between. The germline gives CDR1 SGHRS, CDR2 YFSETQ. The CDR3 is made up of 16 amino acids. In DNA form, the CDR3 reads TGCGCCAGCAGCTGGGGGGGGCTGGTCGGAGGAGAGACCCAGTACTTC. Translation gives CASSWGGLVGGETQYF.